A selection of T cell receptor beta chains follows, all from one sample in a study of OX40 agonist ivuxolimab in advanced cancers. Sequenced by immunoSEQ multiplex PCR; TCRdb stores in-frame clones only, minus some. This sample has about 82,000 clones; roughly 80% occur once, and the top ten carry approximately 0.78%. Sample: CD4+ or CD8+ T cells sorted from blood, taken in a trial of the OX40 agonist ivuxolimab. These receptors all come from an adult with an advanced solid tumor such as melanoma, head and neck, liver or kidney cancer. Both conserved end residues are part of each CDR3. The order of the fields is D gene, clone size, J gene, V gene, CDR3 DNA, CDR3 protein. The D gene is left open where the match is weak. Expanded clones get a size class; other rows say once, few or many, or leave the size out.

>-|-|TRBJ1-4|TRBV9
TGTGCCAGCAGCGTACAAGGGCGTAGAAATGAAAAACTGTTTTTT
CASSVQGRRNEKLFF
>-|-|TRBJ2-7|TRBV21-1
TGTGCCAGCAGCTCTCCGGGGACAGAGGACTACGAGCAGTACTTC
CASSSPGTEDYEQYF
>-|-|TRBJ2-1|TRBV18
TGTGCCAGCTCACCTTTGGCAGTTGGTGAGCAGTTCTTC
CASSPLAVGEQFF
>-|-|TRBJ2-5|TRBV5-1
TGCGCCAGCAGCTTGGCCGTACAGAAGGAGACCCAGTACTTC
CASSLAVQKETQYF
>-|-|TRBJ1-5|TRBV6-5
TGTGCCAGCAGTAGGAGCAATCAGCCCCAGCATTTT
CASSRSNQPQHF
>-|-|TRBJ2-7|TRBV6-5
TGTGCCAGCAGTTACACGAACTTGGACAGAGCCTACGAGCAGTACTTC
CASSYTNLDRAYEQYF
>-|-|TRBJ2-3|TRBV4-3
TGCGCCAGCAGTAACAGGGTTCGCACAGATACGCAGTATTTT
CASSNRVRTDTQYF
>TRBD1|-|TRBJ2-1|TRBV11-2
TGTGCCAGCAGCTTTTCAAGTACCGGGACAGGGGCTAGGAATGAGCAGTTCTTC
CASSFSSTGTGARNEQFF
>-|-|TRBJ1-2|TRBV10-3
TGTGCCATCAGTGTCAGAGAGACGGATGGCTACACCTTC
CAISVRETDGYTF
>-|-|TRBJ2-2|TRBV9
TGTGCCAGCAGCATAGGACTTAACACGAACACCGGGGAGCTGTTTTTT
CASSIGLNTNTGELFF
>TRBD1|-|TRBJ1-3|TRBV5-4
TGTGCCAGCAGCCGAGGGGACTGGACAGGAGCTGGAAACACCATATATTTT
CASSRGDWTGAGNTIYF
>-|-|TRBJ2-4|TRBV29-1
TGCAGCGTTTACACCGGGGCCGACCGAATTCAGTACTTC
CSVYTGADRIQYF
>TRBD1|-|TRBJ1-1|TRBV18
TGTGCCAGCTCACCAGGTGGGACAGGGGGAAACACTGAAGCTTTCTTT
CASSPGGTGGNTEAFF
>-|-|TRBJ1-1|TRBV5-5
TGTGCCAGCAGCCCTACTGGGGGTATTGAAGCTTTCTTT
CASSPTGGIEAFF
>-|-|TRBJ2-7|TRBV5-5
TGTGCCAGCAGCCCTGTGCCAGGGGTTGAGCAGTACTTC
CASSPVPGVEQYF
>-|-|TRBJ2-7|TRBV10-3
TGTGCCATCAGTGAGTCGAAAGGAGGCCTTAGCTCCTACGAGCAGTACTTC
CAISESKGGLSSYEQYF
>-|-|TRBJ2-7|TRBV4-3
TGCGCCAGCAGCCAAGATGGCAGGGGAGGCTACGAGCAGTACTTC
CASSQDGRGGYEQYF
>-|once|TRBJ1-2|TRBV20-1
TGCAGTGCTAGAACAGTCTATGGCTACACCTTC
CSARTVYGYTF
>-|-|TRBJ1-4|TRBV9
TGTGCCAGCAGCGTAGGTCAGGGCGGTGAAAAACTGTTTTTT
CASSVGQGGEKLFF
>-|few|TRBJ2-5|TRBV7-9
TGTGCCAGCAGCTTCTTCGGTCAAGAGACCCAGTACTTC
CASSFFGQETQYF
>-|-|TRBJ1-4|TRBV28
TGTGCCAGCAGACGAGGGAGAGCTGAAAAACTGTTTTTT
CASRRGRAEKLFF
>-|-|TRBJ1-5|TRBV6-1
TGTGCCAGCAGTGAAGCGCACGGGCTAGGTCAGCCCCAGCATTTT
CASSEAHGLGQPQHF
>-|-|TRBJ1-5|TRBV6-1
TGTGCCAGCACCGCGGTAGGGGGTGGCAATCAGCCCCAGCATTTT
CASTAVGGGNQPQHF
>TRBD1|-|TRBJ1-1|TRBV6-1
TGTGCCAGCAGTGGTGGGACAGGGCGGACTGGAGCTTTCTTT
CASSGGTGRTGAFF
>-|-|TRBJ1-1|TRBV7-3
TGTGCCAGCAGCTTAGGAGGGGGCACTGAAGCTTTCTTT
CASSLGGGTEAFF
>TRBD1|-|TRBJ2-7|TRBV6-5
TGTGCCAGCAGTTACCCAGGACAGGGGAGGGACGAGCAGTACTTC
CASSYPGQGRDEQYF
>TRBD1|-|TRBJ1-2|TRBV5-4
TGTGCCAGCAGGTCGGGACAGGGAGGTGGCTACACCTTC
CASRSGQGGGYTF
>TRBD2|-|TRBJ2-3|TRBV30
TGTGCCGCAGGACTAGCGGGGGGGACAGATACGCAGTATTTT
CAAGLAGGTDTQYF
>-|-|TRBJ2-1|TRBV30
TGTGCCTGGAGTGCTCGGGGCTGGGGCGAGCAGTTCTTC
CAWSARGWGEQFF
>-|-|TRBJ2-2|TRBV7-2
TGTGCCAGCAGCTCAGGGTGGGCCGGGGAGCTGTTTTTT
CASSSGWAGELFF
>TRBD1|-|TRBJ1-3|TRBV5-1
TGCGCCAGCAGCTTGGATGGGACAGGGCAAGGAAACACCATATATTTT
CASSLDGTGQGNTIYF
>-|-|TRBJ2-1|TRBV12-5
TGTGCTAGTGGTTTGGTCCGGGAGCAGTTCTTC
CASGLVREQFF
>-|-|TRBJ2-2|TRBV6-9
TGTGCCAGTTTCCAAGGGGTGGGGGCACCCACCGGGGAGCTGTTTTTT
CASFQGVGAPTGELFF
>-|-|TRBJ2-7|TRBV5-5
TGTGCCAGCAGCTTGGATGCGGCAACCTACGAGCAGTACTTC
CASSLDAATYEQYF
>-|once|TRBJ2-7|TRBV2
TGTGCCAGCAGTGAGGGGTTCCCCTCCTACGAGCAGTACTTC
CASSEGFPSYEQYF
>TRBD1|-|TRBJ1-5|TRBV4-1
TGCGCCAGCAGCCAGACCGGGACAGCTTCCCAGCCCCAGCATTTT
CASSQTGTASQPQHF
>-|-|TRBJ1-2|TRBV6-5
TGTGCCAGCAGTCAGCCGGAGGGGCGCGGGTATGGCTACACCTTC
CASSQPEGRGYGYTF
>-|-|TRBJ1-4|TRBV7-9
TGTGCCAGCAGCTTAGGCGACAGGAAAAATGAAAAACTGTTTTTT
CASSLGDRKNEKLFF